This TCR beta chain came from a study of CD8 T cells in Susac syndrome. Study-level information: Each patient with Susac syndrome, at the time of blood draw, was therapy-naive, on corticosteroids, or on intravenous immunoglobulin alone. Whole-study results and caveats: Among people with Susac, CD8+ clonal expansion was greatest in TEMRA cells and active patients.

It was with random hexamers that about 0.45 to 1 ug RNA was reverse transcribed. The authors amplified TCR beta CDR3 across 54 Vbeta and 13 Jbeta using immunoSEQ multiplex PCR. TCRdb redid the calling of the immunoSEQ multiplex PCR reads with MiXCR, one entry per CDR3 protein. The sample has about 84,000 distinct CDR3 sequences; roughly 95% are singletons. Germline V gives CDR1 LGHNA, CDR2 YSLEER. The CDR3 is 18 amino acids. V gave up 3 bases and J gave up 2 bases; unmatched junction bases: 11. Worth noting for this clonotype: The target antigen is unknown.

The recently defined diagnostic criteria for definite or probable disease were met by the Susac syndrome patients. The source of this sequence is a human donor with Susac syndrome. The chain has TRBV4-3 and TRBJ2-5; 11 bases are shared with TRBD2. The sample comprised CD8+ T cells from PBMCs. The CDR3 reads CASSQEGTGTSGQETQYF. In nucleotides, the CDR3 is TGCGCCAGCAGCCAGGAAGGCACCGGGACTAGCGGACAAGAGACCCAGTACTTC.